These 9 T cell receptor beta chains came from one sample sequenced in a study of blood T cell repertoires in COVID-19. The table came from immunoSEQ multiplex PCR; TCRdb's copy has only in-frame clones and leaves some out. The table records fewer than 250,000 clones, around nine tenths of them present only once. Sequenced: PBMCs or T cells enriched from blood (not recorded which). The receptors were gathered from a man aged 25-45 years who had recovered from COVID-19.

This clone was observed once. CDR3 sequence reads: CASSDSMRRGCIYF. The CDR3, as DNA: TGTGCCAGCAGTGACTCGATGAGGCGGGGTTGCATATATTTT. This chain joins TRBV6-4 and TRBJ1-3; no reliable D call. The CDR3 covers 14 residues. CDR1 and CDR2 (germline): MRHNA, SNTAGT. Trimming stripped 0 bases from V and 12 bases from J, with 15 bases between.

The rearrangement links TRBV25-1 to TRBJ1-5, with 7 bases lining up with TRBD1. The V and J ends lost 3 bases and 5 bases, in that order; junction bases with no gene match: 7. Germline V gene lookup returns CDR1 MGHDK and CDR2 SYGVNS. The CDR3 has 15 amino acids. In nucleotides, the CDR3 is TGTGCCAGCAGTGATAATAAAGGGGGCGATCAGCCCCAGCATTTT. Protein product: CASSDNKGGDQPQHF. Full variable domain (rest looked up from reference TRBV25-1 and TRBJ1-5): EADIYQTPRYLVIGTGKKITLECSQTMGHDKMYWYQQDPGMELHLIHYSYGVNSTEKGDLSSESTVSRIRTEHFPLTLESARPSHTSQYLCASSDNKGGDQPQHFGDGTRLSIL.

This rearrangement joins TRBV19 to TRBJ2-5; 9 bases are shared with TRBD1. Losses at the gene ends were 5 bases for V and 5 bases for J; bases not matched to a gene: 15. CDR1 and CDR2 (germline): LNHDA, SQIVND (reference sequence). CDR3 length: 17 residues. In DNA, the CDR3 is TGTGCCAGTAGTTTTTGGCCGGGACAGGGCGTCGGCGAGACCCAGTACTTC. Its translation is CASSFWPGQGVGETQYF.

The chain recombines TRBV7-2 with TRBJ1-2; possible D gene TRBD1, 6 bases. Between the trimmed V and J ends, which lost 1 base and 6 bases, there was a span of 9 bases. CDR1 SGHTA and CDR2 FQGNSA come from the germline V gene. This CDR3 has 13 residues. The CDR3 sequence: CASSLGGHDGYTF. CDR3 coding DNA: TGTGCCAGCAGCTTAGGGGGGCACGATGGCTACACCTTC.

J is TRBJ2-1 and V is TRBV27; TRBD2 matches 7 bases. The CDR3 covers 15 residues. The ends lost 5 bases at V and 1 base at J; junction bases unmatched: 5. The V gene's germline CDR1 is MNHEY and CDR2 SMNVEV (reference sequence). This CDR3 reads CASSVGLGSYNEQFF. Here the CDR3 DNA reads TGTGCCAGCAGTGTAGGACTAGGATCCTACAATGAGCAGTTCTTC.

This clone was detected ten times or more. The gene calls are TRBV14 and TRBJ2-7; possible D gene TRBD2, 6 bases. V lost 1 base, J lost 2 bases, and 27 bases lay in between. Looked up from germline, CDR1 is SGHDN and CDR2 is FVKESK. The CDR3 is 20 residues long. CDR3 nucleotide sequence: TGTGCCAGCAGCCAAGGGCCCTTAAGCGGCCAAGGGAGGAAAGCCTACGAGCAGTACTTC. It translates to CASSQGPLSGQGRKAYEQYF.

The CDR3 is CASSQQDRGYEQYF. The CDR3, as DNA: TGTGCCAGCTCCCAGCAAGACAGGGGGTACGAGCAGTACTTC. The chain carries TRBV18 and TRBJ2-7, with 9 positions matching TRBD1. The CDR3 spans 14 residues. Unmatched junction bases numbered 7, after V lost 6 bases and J lost 4 bases. Germline CDR1 reads KGHSH; CDR2 reads LQKENI. The full variable domain, completed using reference TRBV18 and TRBJ2-7, is NAGVMQNPRHLVRRRGQEARLRCSPMKGHSHVYWYRQLPEEGLKFMVYLQKENIIDESGMPKERFSAEFPKEGPSILRIQQVVRGDSAAYFCASSQQDRGYEQYFGPGTRLTVT.

The chain joins TRBV7-9 to TRBJ1-1; D unresolved. Trimming took 5 bases from V and 5 from J, leaving 9 bases between them. Germline-derived CDR1 and CDR2 are SEHNR and FQNEAQ (reference sequence). The CDR3 runs to 12 residues. The CDR3 nucleotides are TGTGCCAGCAGCCCAGGTGGTACTGAAGCTTTCTTT. Protein: CASSPGGTEAFF.

The V gene is TRBV7-2, the J gene TRBJ1-2, with 7 bases matching TRBD1. Per the germline V gene, CDR1 is SGHTA and CDR2 is FQGNSA. The CDR3 totals 14 residues. After removal of 2 bases from V and 4 bases from J, the junction contained 4 bases not matched to a gene. CDR3 sequence reads: CASSLYQGVYGYTF. The CDR3, as DNA: TGTGCCAGCAGCTTATATCAGGGGGTCTATGGCTACACCTTC.